The clone carrying this T cell receptor beta chain was seen more than once but under ten times. The data originate from a study of cytomegalovirus exposure and HLA in healthy donors. Amplification used 60 Vbeta primers and 13 Jbeta primers. The repertoire was sequenced with immunoSEQ multiplex PCR; TCRdb's copy has only in-frame clones and lacks some. The sample has tens of thousands of clones; 79% are singletons. The germline V gene has CDR1 MNHNS and CDR2 SASEGT. The V and J ends lost 6 bases and 6 bases, in that order; junction bases with no gene match: 13. The CDR3 consists of 16 residues. The J gene is TRBJ1-5, the V gene TRBV6-1; 8 positions match TRBD1. The source material was PBMCs. The TCR sequence derives from a woman between 40 and 50 years old in good health and CMV-seropositive. Written as DNA, the CDR3 is TGTGCCAGCAGGGAAATATCAGGGGGCCCTCTTCAGCCCCAGCATTTT. It yields the protein CASREISGGPLQPQHF.